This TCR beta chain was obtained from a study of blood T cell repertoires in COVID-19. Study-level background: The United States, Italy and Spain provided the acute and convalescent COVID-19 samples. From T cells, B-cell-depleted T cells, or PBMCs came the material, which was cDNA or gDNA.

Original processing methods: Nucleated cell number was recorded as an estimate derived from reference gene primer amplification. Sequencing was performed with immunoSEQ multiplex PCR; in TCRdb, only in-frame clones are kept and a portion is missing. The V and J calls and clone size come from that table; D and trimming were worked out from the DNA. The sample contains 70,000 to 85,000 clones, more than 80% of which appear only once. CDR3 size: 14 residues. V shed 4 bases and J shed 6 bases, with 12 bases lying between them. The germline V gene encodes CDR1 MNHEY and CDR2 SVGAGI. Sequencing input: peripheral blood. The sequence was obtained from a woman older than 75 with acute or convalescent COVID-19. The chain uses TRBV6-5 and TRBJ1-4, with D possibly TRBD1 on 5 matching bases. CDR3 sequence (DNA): TGTGCCAGCAGTTTAAGGGGCACCGATGAAAAACTGTTTTTT. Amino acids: CASSLRGTDEKLFF.